The 10 T cell receptor beta chains given below trace back to one sample, sequenced in a study of technical replicates of blood from a handful of donors. Only in-frame clones appear in the TCRdb table, and some are missing; sequencing was by immunoSEQ multiplex PCR. The repertoire holds 75,000 to 100,000 clones, with about 95% as singletons. Sequencing was performed on T cells isolated from PBMCs. Receptors originate from a human donor in good health.

The chain combines TRBV11-2 with TRBJ2-1, with D perhaps TRBD2 (7 bases). Germline CDR1 reads SGHAT; CDR2 reads FQNNGV. This CDR3 region has 17 residues. The V end was cut by 3 bases, the J end by 0 bases, with 15 bases between. CDR3 sequence reads: CASSFRGAGDSYNEQFF. The DNA of the CDR3 is TGTGCCAGCAGCTTCCGGGGGGCTGGCGACTCCTACAATGAGCAGTTCTTC.

The V call is TRBV11-2, the J call TRBJ2-1, with 12 bases matching TRBD2. With V trimmed by 3 bases and J by 8 bases, 8 bases remained unmatched. The CDR3 is made up of 16 amino acids. Germline V gene lookup returns CDR1 SGHAT and CDR2 FQNNGV. CDR3 bases: TGTGCCAGCAGCTTTTTGTCTAGCGGGAGGGCATATGAGCAGTTCTTC. This gives the protein CASSFLSSGRAYEQFF.

The J gene is TRBJ2-1, the V gene TRBV7-8; D is ambiguous. Germline values: CDR1 SGHVS, CDR2 FQNEAQ. The V end lost 5 bases, the J end lost 9 bases, and 8 bases lay between the germline ends. The CDR3 is 11 amino acids. The DNA of the CDR3 is TGTGCCAGCAGCCCGGTTGGTGAGCAGTTCTTC. Translating gives CASSPVGEQFF.

This clone appeared once. The gene calls are TRBV9 and TRBJ2-3; a possible D gene is TRBD2 (6 bases). This CDR3 spans 16 amino acids. CDR1 and CDR2 from the germline V gene are SGDLS and YYNGEE. Trimming removed 4 bases from V and 6 bases from J, with 21 bases in between. The CDR3 protein is CASSRLTSRVGDTQYF. The DNA for the CDR3 is TGTGCCAGCAGCAGACTAACTAGCAGGGTGGGGGATACGCAGTATTTT.

The chain employs TRBV14 and TRBJ1-1, with a tentative D call TRBD1 (6 bases). Germline V gene sequence: CDR1 SGHDN, CDR2 FVKESK. The CDR3 has 14 residues. The germline V and J ends were trimmed by 2 bases and 2 bases, with 9 bases remaining between them. DNA for the CDR3: TGTGCCAGCAGCCAAACAGGGTTCAACACTGAAGCTTTCTTT. It translates to CASSQTGFNTEAFF.

The rearrangement uses TRBV7-2 and TRBJ2-3; 12 bases are shared with TRBD2. Germline lookup yields CDR1 SGHTA and CDR2 FQGNSA. The CDR3 contains 15 residues. The J segment lost 4 bases and the V segment lost 3 bases, leaving 2 bases of the junction unmatched. The CDR3: CASSFRLAGADTQYF. The CDR3 DNA follows: TGTGCCAGCAGCTTCCGACTAGCGGGAGCAGATACGCAGTATTTT.

The chain couples TRBV10-3 to TRBJ2-1, with 8 bases matching TRBD2. Germline V gene lookup returns CDR1 ENHRY and CDR2 SYGVKD. This CDR3 has 16 amino acids. The V segment lost 6 bases and the J segment 5 bases; nucleotides outside the gene matches: 12. CDR3 sequence (DNA): TGTGCCATCAGCCCGGTGAGCGGGAGCCTCAACAATGAGCAGTTCTTC. Amino acids: CAISPVSGSLNNEQFF.

The chain couples TRBV6-5 to TRBJ1-5; the match to TRBD1 covers 7 bases. V shed 4 bases, J shed 7 bases, and the junction held 10 bases outside the gene matches. This CDR3 is 15 amino acids long. Germline CDR1 reads MNHEY; CDR2 reads SVGAGI. In DNA, the CDR3 is TGTGCCAGCAGTTTGGGACAGCCTCAGGGACAGCCCCAGCATTTT. Amino acid sequence: CASSLGQPQGQPQHF.

The V gene is TRBV6-5, the J gene TRBJ2-6, with 7 bases that match TRBD1. The CDR3 extends over 15 amino acids. Germline assignment: CDR1 MNHEY and CDR2 SVGAGI. V lost 6 bases, J lost 0 bases, and 2 bases stayed unmatched. DNA of the CDR3: TGTGCCAGCAGCAGGGGGAGCTCTGGGGCCAACGTCCTGACTTTC. Its translation: CASSRGSSGANVLTF.

J is TRBJ2-5 and V is TRBV5-1, with D unclear. The CDR3 has 14 residues. Germline lookup yields CDR1 SGHRS and CDR2 YFSETQ. The V and J ends lost 0 bases and 1 base respectively, with 7 bases between them. CDR3 residues: CASSLVASQETQYF. The CDR3 bases are TGCGCCAGCAGCTTGGTTGCCAGCCAAGAGACCCAGTACTTC. Supplemented by reference TRBV5-1 and TRBJ2-5, the full variable domain reads KAGVTQTPRYLIKTRGQQVTLSCSPISGHRSVSWYQQTPGQGLQFLFEYFSETQRNKGNFPGRFSGRQFSNSRSEMNVSTLELGDSALYLCASSLVASQETQYFGPGTRLLVL.